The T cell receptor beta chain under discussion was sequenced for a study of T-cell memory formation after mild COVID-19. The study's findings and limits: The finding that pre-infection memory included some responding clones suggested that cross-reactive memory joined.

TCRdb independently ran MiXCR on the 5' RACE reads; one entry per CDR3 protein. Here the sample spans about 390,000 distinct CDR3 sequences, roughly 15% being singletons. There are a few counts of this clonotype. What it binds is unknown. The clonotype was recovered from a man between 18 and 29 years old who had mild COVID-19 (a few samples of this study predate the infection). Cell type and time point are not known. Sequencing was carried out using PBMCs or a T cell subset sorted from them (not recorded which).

CDR3 DNA sequence: TGTGCCAGCAGCCATGCTAGCTCCTACAATGAGCAGTTCTTC. It is translated as CASSHASSYNEQFF. This sequence joins TRBV14 and TRBJ2-1, with D hard to call. Trimming stripped 3 bases from V and 0 bases from J, with 6 bases between. Germline V gives CDR1 SGHDN, CDR2 FVKESK. The CDR3 is 14 amino acids. The full variable domain, rest sourced from reference TRBV14 and TRBJ2-1, is EAGVTQFPSHSVIEKGQTVTLRCDPISGHDNLYWYRRVMGKEIKFLLHFVKESKQDESGMPNNRFLAERTGGTYSTLKVQPAELEDSGVYFCASSHASSYNEQFFGPGTRLTVL.